A selection of T cell receptor beta chains follows, all from one sample in a study of CD8 T cells in ankylosing spondylitis. One entry per CDR3 protein results from TCRdb running MiXCR on the 5' RACE reads. The sample shows about 540,000 distinct CDR3 sequences, 12% of them seen only once. The sample comprised blood, either unsorted or a sorted T cell fraction (not recorded which). These receptors were taken from a male donor with ankylosing spondylitis. CDR3s include the opening cysteine and the closing phenylalanine or tryptophan. Each record gives: V gene, clone size, J gene, D gene, CDR3 DNA, CDR3 protein. D genes are given only for firm matches. Size tells how often a clone was seen (once, few, many) or the class of an expanded clone, and some rows leave it out.

v_gene: TRBV24-1
abundance: .
j_gene: TRBJ1-2
d_gene: .
CDR3nt: TGTGCCACCAGTGATTCGACGCGCGGCGGCTACACCTTC
CDR3aa: CATSDSTRGGYTF

v_gene: TRBV3-1
abundance: few
j_gene: TRBJ2-5
d_gene: .
CDR3nt: TGTGCCAGCAGCACCTCCGGCCCCGGGTCGTCATACTTC
CDR3aa: CASSTSGPGSSYF

v_gene: TRBV5-1
abundance: many
j_gene: TRBJ2-5
d_gene: .
CDR3nt: TGCGCCAGCAGCTTGGCATTAGGGATGGAGACCCAGTACTTC
CDR3aa: CASSLALGMETQYF

v_gene: TRBV20-1
abundance: .
j_gene: TRBJ2-1
d_gene: .
CDR3nt: TGCAGTGCCCATCACGGGAAAGACTACAATGAGCAGTTCTTC
CDR3aa: CSAHHGKDYNEQFF

v_gene: TRBV7-9
abundance: many
j_gene: TRBJ2-7
d_gene: TRBD2
CDR3nt: TGTGCCAGCTATAGCGGGAGGGACGAGCAGTACTTC
CDR3aa: CASYSGRDEQYF

v_gene: TRBV10-3
abundance: many
j_gene: TRBJ2-2
d_gene: .
CDR3nt: TGTGCCATCAGTGAGTCTGGACCCACTACCGGGGAGCTGTTTTTT
CDR3aa: CAISESGPTTGELFF

v_gene: TRBV24-1
abundance: .
j_gene: TRBJ1-6
d_gene: TRBD1
CDR3nt: TGTGCCACCAGTGATCGGGATACAGGGGAAGAATCACCCCTCCACTTT
CDR3aa: CATSDRDTGEESPLHF

v_gene: TRBV5-4
abundance: .
j_gene: TRBJ1-1
d_gene: .
CDR3nt: TGTGCCAGCAGCTTGGGGCGACACACGAACACTGAAGCTTTCTTT
CDR3aa: CASSLGRHTNTEAFF

v_gene: TRBV12-3/TRBV12-4
abundance: many
j_gene: TRBJ2-1
d_gene: .
CDR3nt: TGTGCCAGCAAGGGGGGGACAAATTACAATGAGCAGTTCTTC
CDR3aa: CASKGGTNYNEQFF

v_gene: TRBV20-1
abundance: few
j_gene: TRBJ2-3
d_gene: .
CDR3nt: TGCAGTGCAACCCGGGACACCTCCACAGATACGCAGTATTTT
CDR3aa: CSATRDTSTDTQYF

v_gene: TRBV9
abundance: few
j_gene: TRBJ2-1
d_gene: TRBD2
CDR3nt: TGTGCCAGCAGCATGCGGGAGGCCGAGCAGTTCTTC
CDR3aa: CASSMREAEQFF

v_gene: TRBV18
abundance: few
j_gene: TRBJ2-3
d_gene: .
CDR3nt: TGTGCCAGCTCACCAGGGGTCGGGAGCTCTGATACGCAGTATTTT
CDR3aa: CASSPGVGSSDTQYF

v_gene: TRBV12-3/TRBV12-4
abundance: .
j_gene: TRBJ1-1
d_gene: .
CDR3nt: TGTGCCAGCAGTTTATATGCGGAGGACACTGAAGCTTTCTTT
CDR3aa: CASSLYAEDTEAFF

v_gene: TRBV11-2
abundance: .
j_gene: TRBJ2-7
d_gene: TRBD1
CDR3nt: TGTGCCAGCAGCTCCCCGGGACAGGTGGTCTACGAGCAGTACTTC
CDR3aa: CASSSPGQVVYEQYF

v_gene: TRBV9
abundance: .
j_gene: TRBJ2-2
d_gene: TRBD2
CDR3nt: TGTGCCAGCAGCGTATCGGTCGTAGCGGGCGGGGAGCTGTTTTTT
CDR3aa: CASSVSVVAGGELFF

v_gene: TRBV11-1
abundance: .
j_gene: TRBJ2-2
d_gene: TRBD1
CDR3nt: TGTGCCAGCAGCTGGCCTATTGACAGGGGTGTTAACACCGGGGAGCTGTTTTTT
CDR3aa: CASSWPIDRGVNTGELFF

v_gene: TRBV7-7
abundance: few
j_gene: TRBJ2-3
d_gene: .
CDR3nt: TGTGCCAGCAGCTTAGGGGTGGGAAGCCATACGCAGTATTTT
CDR3aa: CASSLGVGSHTQYF

v_gene: TRBV6-1
abundance: few
j_gene: TRBJ1-1
d_gene: TRBD1
CDR3nt: TGTGCCAGCAGCTCCATGACAGGGTACACTGAAGCTTTCTTT
CDR3aa: CASSSMTGYTEAFF

v_gene: TRBV7-9
abundance: few
j_gene: TRBJ2-7
d_gene: TRBD2
CDR3nt: TGTGCCAGCAGCTTGAGTTCTAGCGGGGGGTACGAGCAGTACTTC
CDR3aa: CASSLSSSGGYEQYF